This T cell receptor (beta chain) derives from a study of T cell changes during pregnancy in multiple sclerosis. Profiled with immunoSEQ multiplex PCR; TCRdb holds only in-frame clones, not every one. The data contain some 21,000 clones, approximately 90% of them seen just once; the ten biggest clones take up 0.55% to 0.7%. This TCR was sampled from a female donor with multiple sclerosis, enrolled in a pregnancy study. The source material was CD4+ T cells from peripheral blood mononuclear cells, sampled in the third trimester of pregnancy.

The CDR3 region is CSVGDRGNTDTQYF. CDR3 DNA sequence: TGCAGCGTTGGTGACAGGGGTAACACAGATACGCAGTATTTT. J is TRBJ2-3 and V is TRBV29-1; 8 bases match TRBD1. Unmatched junction bases numbered 5, after V lost 4 bases and J lost 2 bases. The CDR3 is 14 residues long. Germline V gene lookup returns CDR1 SQVTM and CDR2 ANQGSEA.